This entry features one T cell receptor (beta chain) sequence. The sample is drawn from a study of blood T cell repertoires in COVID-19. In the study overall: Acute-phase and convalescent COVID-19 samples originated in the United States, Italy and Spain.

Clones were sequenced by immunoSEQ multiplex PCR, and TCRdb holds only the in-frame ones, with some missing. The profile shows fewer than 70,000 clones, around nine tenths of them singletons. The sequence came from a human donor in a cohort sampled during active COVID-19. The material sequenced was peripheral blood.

CDR3 region: CASSQGGGRYEQYF. The CDR3, as DNA: TGTGCCAGCAGTCAGGGAGGAGGTCGCTACGAGCAGTACTTC. The chain carries TRBV5-5 and TRBJ2-7, with a possible D match to TRBD2 (6 bases). V lost 5 bases and J lost 3, with 15 bases in between. The CDR3 contains 14 residues. Germline V lookup: CDR1 SGHKS, CDR2 YYEKEE (reference sequence).